Listed below are T cell receptor beta chains from one sample, sequenced in a study of cytomegalovirus exposure and HLA in healthy donors. TCRdb keeps only in-frame clones here, not all; method: immunoSEQ multiplex PCR. The sample has about 150,000 clones, 60% to 80% seen once. The sequencing input was PBMCs. These receptor sequences come from a man aged 18 to 30 in good health and CMV-seropositive. Both conserved end residues are trimmed from each CDR3. The D gene is left open where the match is weak.

cdr3_length	d_call	v_call	cdr3_aa
13	TRBD2	TRBV5-8	ASSLLAGAKNIQY
12	TRBD1	TRBV6-5	ASSLSQGAETQY
10	NA	TRBV2	ASRRGRETQY
12	NA	TRBV6-5	ASTPSAGDQPQH
10	NA	TRBV2	ASSSAGNTIY
13	TRBD1	TRBV28	ASSLRGIWAGEQF
11	TRBD2	TRBV4-1	ASSTSVWEGRF
12	TRBD2	TRBV11-2	ASSLTSGPYEQY
10	NA	TRBV19	ASQWGRTEAF
15	TRBD1	TRBV5-6	ASSYLGVRGSYNEQF
16	TRBD2	TRBV5-1	ASSLDSGSAPSYNEQF
13	TRBD2	TRBV4-2	ASSQDGTTYNEQF
11	TRBD1	TRBV11-2	ASSFATGGGQF
12	NA	TRBV19	ASSITGNTGELF
16	TRBD2	TRBV4-2	ASSQVYLAGKWVGELF
12	TRBD2	TRBV28	ASSPTVAGREQF
13	TRBD2	TRBV13	ATHRASGSDGEQF
11	TRBD1	TRBV28	ASIFTGGNIQY
11	NA	TRBV4-1	TSSQDAGNTIY
11	NA	TRBV5-1	ASSLDSGNTIY
13	TRBD2	TRBV25-1	ASSGGGASGYEQY
11	NA	TRBV7-3	ASSPRYQETQY
13	TRBD2	TRBV6-5	ASRLAGGSYNEQF
14	NA	TRBV14	ASSQGWRGSYNEQF
14	TRBD2	TRBV15	ATSRDRTSGRYEQY
13	TRBD2	TRBV28	ASSETSGRQNEQY
13	NA	TRBV15	ATSRTGFSYNEQF
15	TRBD1	TRBV5-4	ASSFYGQGDAFYGYT
10	NA	TRBV30	ACDSGADTQY
13	TRBD2	TRBV9	ASSSGLAGDNEQF
12	NA	TRBV6-1	ASIPGHSGNTIY
15	TRBD2	TRBV4-2	ASSQPFSGPGWDTQY